These 32 T cell receptor beta chains came from one sample sequenced in a study of cytomegalovirus exposure and HLA in healthy donors. Amplification used 60 Vbeta primers and 13 Jbeta primers. Some clones are missing from TCRdb's copy, which holds only in-frame ones; the method was immunoSEQ multiplex PCR. The sample holds roughly 180,000 clones, 79% seen once. Sample: PBMCs. The receptor source for this set is a girl aged 5-17 years in good health and CMV-seropositive.

This clone was found once. The chain carries TRBV18 and TRBJ2-7; D might be TRBD1 (5 bases). Between the trimmed V and J ends, which lost 0 bases and 8 bases, there was a span of 14 bases. Germline V gives CDR1 KGHSH, CDR2 LQKENI. This CDR3 contains 14 residues. The CDR3 spells CASSPPGLTIQQYF. The CDR3, as DNA: TGTGCCAGCTCACCACCGGGGCTGACGATACAGCAGTACTTC.

This clone turned up a few times. V is TRBV5-1 and J is TRBJ1-2, with D unresolved. V dropped 2 bases and J dropped 4 bases, with 12 bases sitting between them. The CDR3 runs 14 residues. Germline CDR1 reads SGHRS; CDR2 reads YFSETQ. Here the CDR3 reads CASSFEGGGYGYTF. The CDR3 DNA sequence: TGCGCCAGCAGCTTCGAGGGCGGCGGCTATGGCTACACCTTC.

The chain employs TRBV5-4 and TRBJ1-4, with 8 bases that match TRBD1. In germline, CDR1 is SGHNT, CDR2 YYREEE (reference sequence). This CDR3 comprises 13 residues. Trimming removed 4 bases from V and 7 bases from J; junction bases left unmatched: 3. The CDR3 nucleotides read TGTGCCAGCAGCATACAGGGGGTTGAAAAACTGTTTTTT. Translation gives CASSIQGVEKLFF.

V and J are TRBV5-1 and TRBJ2-3; 7 bases agree with TRBD2. Trimming cost V 4 bases and J 5 bases; bases outside gene matches: 7. The CDR3 totals 14 residues. Germline CDR1 and CDR2: SGHRS and YFSETQ. CDR3 region: CASSPGGGVDTQYF. Written as DNA, the CDR3 is TGCGCCAGCAGCCCGGGAGGAGGCGTAGATACGCAGTATTTT.

This chain links TRBV4-3 with TRBJ1-1; 11 bases are a match to TRBD1. The CDR3 extends over 15 amino acids. The germline gives CDR1 LGHNA, CDR2 YSLEER. Trimming cost V 0 bases and J 7 bases; bases outside gene matches: 4. CDR3 amino acids: CASSQDWDRGVEAFF. CDR3 sequence (DNA): TGCGCCAGCAGCCAAGATTGGGACAGGGGGGTTGAAGCTTTCTTT.

The chain carries TRBV15 and TRBJ2-3; a possible D gene is TRBD2 (5 bases). Germline V CDR1 and CDR2: LNHNV, YYDKDF (reference sequence). The CDR3 has 14 amino acids. Trimming removed 8 bases from V and 0 bases from J, with 12 bases in between. This CDR3 is CATSGVGSTDTQYF. DNA of the CDR3: TGTGCCACCTCCGGGGTGGGGAGCACAGATACGCAGTATTTT.

This chain links TRBV13 with TRBJ2-1; D gene unclear. Germline lookup yields CDR1 PRHDT and CDR2 FYEKMQ (reference sequence). The CDR3 consists of 15 residues. Between the trimmed V and J ends, which lost 4 bases and 2 bases, there was a span of 12 bases. CDR3 sequence (DNA): TGTGCCAGCAGCTACTCCCCCACGGCCTACAATGAGCAGTTCTTC. This gives the protein CASSYSPTAYNEQFF. Filled out from reference TRBV13 and TRBJ2-1, the complete variable domain reads AAGVIQSPRHLIKEKRETATLKCYPIPRHDTVYWYQQGPGQDPQFLISFYEKMQSDKGSIPDRFSAQQFSDYHSELNMSSLELGDSALYFCASSYSPTAYNEQFFGPGTRLTVL.

The rearrangement uses TRBV2 and TRBJ1-1, with 9 bases fitting TRBD1. The CDR3 has 13 residues. The germline V gene has CDR1 SNHLY and CDR2 FYNNEI. V lost 8 bases and J lost 11; bases outside the gene matches: 12. The CDR3 here is CASVDAGTGLAFF. The CDR3 DNA is TGTGCCAGCGTCGACGCCGGGACAGGGCTGGCTTTCTTT. The whole variable domain, filled in from reference TRBV2 and TRBJ1-1, reads EPEVTQTPSHQVTQMGQEVILRCVPISNHLYFYWYRQILGQKVEFLVSFYNNEISEKSEIFDDQFSVERPDGSNFTLKIRSTKLEDSAMYFCASVDAGTGLAFFGQGTRLTVV.

V is TRBV6-9 and J is TRBJ2-1; D is perhaps TRBD2 (5 bases). Trimming removed 2 bases from V and 6 bases from J, with 23 bases in between. This CDR3 has 18 amino acids. Germline CDR1 reads MNHGY; CDR2 reads SVAAGI. The CDR3 DNA is TGTGCCAGCAGTTATCCCCCAAGGTTCCGAGGGCCCAGCAATGAGCAGTTCTTC. The encoded protein is CASSYPPRFRGPSNEQFF.

The V gene is TRBV11-3, the J gene TRBJ2-3, with 14 bases aligning to TRBD2. Germline values: CDR1 SGHNT, CDR2 YENEEA. V shed 6 bases and J 6 bases; nucleotides not matched to a gene: 8. The CDR3 loop spans 16 amino acids. The CDR3 region is CASSSGTSGGNDTQYF. Written as DNA, the CDR3 is TGTGCCAGCAGTTCCGGGACTAGCGGGGGCAACGATACGCAGTATTTT.

The V gene is TRBV6-1, the J gene TRBJ2-5; D uncertain. The CDR3 is 14 amino acids. Germline V CDR1 and CDR2: MNHNS, SASEGT. With 1 base removed from V and 2 bases from J, the gap between germline ends came to 8 bases. The CDR3 loop reads CASSEGAGQETQYF. CDR3 bases: TGTGCCAGCAGTGAAGGGGCAGGTCAAGAGACCCAGTACTTC.

The chain couples TRBV7-2 to TRBJ2-7; perhaps TRBD2 as D (5 bases). Germline V gene lookup returns CDR1 SGHTA and CDR2 FQGNSA. Trimming pared 0 bases from V and 0 bases from J, leaving 9 bases between. The CDR3 totals 15 residues. The CDR3 bases are TGTGCCAGCAGCTTAGCGGCGGGTCCCTCCTACGAGCAGTACTTC. It encodes CASSLAAGPSYEQYF. The whole variable domain, filled in from reference TRBV7-2 and TRBJ2-7, reads GAGVSQSPSNKVTEKGKDVELRCDPISGHTALYWYRQSLGQGLEFLIYFQGNSAPDKSGLPSDRFSAERTGGSVSTLTIQRTQQEDSAVYLCASSLAAGPSYEQYFGPGTRLTVT.

The CDR3 region is CASSQGPVLQETQYF. CDR3 coding DNA: TGTGCCAGCAGCCAGGGCCCCGTCCTACAAGAGACCCAGTACTTC. The rearrangement links TRBV5-8 to TRBJ2-5; tentatively, D is TRBD1 (5 bases). CDR1 is SGHTS and CDR2 is YDEGEE in the germline V gene. V gave up 4 bases and J gave up 2 bases, with 15 bases separating them. The CDR3 is made up of 15 amino acids.

This rearrangement joins TRBV21-1 to TRBJ2-1; no check of the table's D call, TRBD1, against the DNA was made. TRBV21-1 is reported as a pseudogene. The CDR3 covers 17 residues. DNA of the CDR3: TGTGCCAGCAGCAAAGAAATGGCAGGGCCGGGTTACAATGAGCAGTTCTTC. It translates to CASSKEMAGPGYNEQFF.

The V gene is TRBV9, the J gene TRBJ1-3; maybe TRBD1 (5 bases). The V end lost 4 bases, the J end lost 1 base, and 12 bases lay between the germline ends. Germline V gives CDR1 SGDLS, CDR2 YYNGEE. The CDR3 length is 15 residues. CDR3 nucleotide sequence: TGTGCCAGCAGCTACGATCAGGGTTCTGGAAACACCATATATTTT. Encoded protein: CASSYDQGSGNTIYF.

This rearrangement joins TRBV7-2 to TRBJ1-2; 7 positions agree with TRBD1. The germline V gene encodes CDR1 SGHTA and CDR2 FQGNSA. The CDR3 is 14 amino acids. Trimming cost V 5 bases and J 10 bases; bases outside gene matches: 13. CDR3 sequence reads: CASSDREGFGSYTF. Here the CDR3 DNA reads TGTGCCAGCAGCGACAGGGAAGGGTTTGGATCCTACACCTTC.

This clone was seen only once. The chain combines TRBV9 with TRBJ2-2, with D unresolved. Trimming stripped 0 bases from V and 1 base from J, with 7 bases between. Germline-derived CDR1 and CDR2 are SGDLS and YYNGEE. This CDR3 is 15 amino acids long. CDR3 sequence: CASSVAGVNTGELFF. The CDR3 DNA is TGTGCCAGCAGCGTAGCTGGAGTGAACACCGGGGAGCTGTTTTTT.

The chain carries TRBV9 and TRBJ2-3, with D hard to call. Germline CDR1 reads SGDLS; CDR2 reads YYNGEE. V was shortened by 3 bases and J by 5 bases, with 10 bases between the two germline ends. CDR3 length: 13 amino acids. CDR3 DNA sequence: TGTGCCAGCAGCGCCCCCGTAGAAGATACGCAGTATTTT. Translated: CASSAPVEDTQYF.

The chain is built from TRBV6-4 and TRBJ2-1; 11 positions agree with TRBD2. Trimming at V came to 3 bases and at J to 8 bases, leaving 6 bases not matched to a gene. Germline CDR1 reads MRHNA; CDR2 reads SNTAGT. The CDR3 spans 15 residues. CDR3 DNA sequence: TGTGCCAGCAGTGATAGCGGGGGGGCCGTCGATGAGCAGTTCTTC. It is translated as CASSDSGGAVDEQFF.

The V gene is TRBV30, the J gene TRBJ1-5, with 9 bases matching TRBD1. The V gene's germline CDR1 is GTSNPN and CDR2 SVGIG (reference sequence). J was trimmed by 2 bases and V by 5 bases; bases with no gene match: 7. CDR3 length: 15 amino acids. The CDR3 DNA sequence: TGTGCCTGGGGTCCCGGGGACAGGGGCAATCAGCCCCAGCATTTT. Protein sequence: CAWGPGDRGNQPQHF.

This clone was counted only a few times. The chain uses TRBV19 and TRBJ2-7; 7 bases map to TRBD1. J was trimmed by 3 bases and V by 1 base; bases with no gene match: 6. This CDR3 region has 15 residues. Germline assignment: CDR1 LNHDA and CDR2 SQIVND (reference sequence). As DNA, the CDR3 is TGTGCCAGTAGTATAGTAGAGGGGGCTAGCTACGAGCAGTACTTC. As protein: CASSIVEGASYEQYF. Complete variable domain (other parts from reference TRBV19 and TRBJ2-7): DGGITQSPKYLFRKEGQNVTLSCEQNLNHDAMYWYRQDPGQGLRLIYYSQIVNDFQKGDIAEGYSVSREKKESFPLTVTSAQKNPTAFYLCASSIVEGASYEQYFGPGTRLTVT.

The chain uses TRBV15 and TRBJ1-1; no clear D gene. Trimming left V 3 bases short and J 6 bases short, with 14 bases between. The CDR3 extends over 14 amino acids. Per the germline V gene, CDR1 is LNHNV and CDR2 is YYDKDF (reference sequence). This chain's CDR3 is CATSRVQIPSEAFF. The CDR3 nucleotides are TGTGCCACCAGCAGGGTACAGATCCCCTCTGAAGCTTTCTTT.

This chain joins TRBV5-4 and TRBJ2-1; the match to TRBD1 covers 9 bases. This CDR3 contains 13 residues. In germline, CDR1 is SGHNT, CDR2 YYREEE (reference sequence). The V and J ends lost 2 bases and 8 bases, in that order; junction bases with no gene match: 2. The CDR3 sequence: CASSLQGAYEQFF. CDR3 nucleotide sequence: TGTGCCAGCAGCTTACAGGGGGCTTATGAGCAGTTCTTC. The variable domain in full, completed from reference TRBV5-4 and TRBJ2-1, reads ETGVTQSPTHLIKTRGQQVTLRCSSQSGHNTVSWYQQALGQGPQFIFQYYREEENGRGNFPPRFSGLQFPNYSSELNVNALELDDSALYLCASSLQGAYEQFFGPGTRLTVL.

The chain recombines TRBV7-2 with TRBJ1-6, with D uncertain. Trimming shortened V by 4 bases and J by 6 bases, and 10 bases separated the two germline ends. The CDR3 consists of 14 residues. CDR1 and CDR2 (germline): SGHTA, FQGNSA. CDR3 sequence: CASSSVAVNSPLHF. The CDR3 DNA reads TGTGCCAGCAGCTCAGTAGCGGTTAATTCACCCCTCCACTTT.

This clone occurred a few times. The genes are TRBV30 and TRBJ2-5, with D possibly being TRBD2 (5 bases). The V and J ends lost 1 base and 4 bases respectively, with 16 bases between them. Germline CDR1 is GTSNPN and CDR2 is SVGIG (reference sequence). The CDR3 extends over 15 amino acids. The CDR3 bases are TGTGCCTGGAGTGCTTCCCGAAGGACTGGAGAGACCCAGTACTTC. Translating gives CAWSASRRTGETQYF.

As DNA, the CDR3 is TGCGCCAGCAGCTTGGGACAGGGGGCAGCCGGGGAGCTGTTTTTT. Its protein is CASSLGQGAAGELFF. The chain joins TRBV5-1 to TRBJ2-2; 10 positions match TRBD1. The CDR3 is 15 residues long. CDR1 is SGHRS and CDR2 is YFSETQ in the germline V gene. Trimming at V came to 0 bases and at J to 6 bases, leaving 2 bases not matched to a gene.

The V and J genes are TRBV6-4 and TRBJ1-2, with 10 bases fitting TRBD1. This CDR3 comprises 15 residues. The germline gives CDR1 MRHNA, CDR2 SNTAGT. After removal of 3 bases from V and 2 bases from J, the junction contained 3 bases not matched to a gene. This chain's CDR3 is CASSETTGGNYGYTF. CDR3 sequence (DNA): TGTGCCAGCAGTGAAACGACAGGGGGCAACTATGGCTACACCTTC.

The rearrangement uses TRBV6-5 and TRBJ1-2; D unclear. Germline assignment: CDR1 MNHEY and CDR2 SVGAGI. V gave up 6 bases and J gave up 0 bases, with 8 bases separating them. The CDR3 sequence is 13 residues long. CDR3 sequence reads: CASSLSSNYGYTF. The CDR3 region has the DNA TGTGCCAGCAGCCTCTCCTCTAACTATGGCTACACCTTC.

The rearrangement joins TRBV5-4 to TRBJ1-2; 9 bases align to TRBD1. This CDR3 is 15 amino acids long. With 4 bases clipped from V and 1 base from J, the junction kept 5 bases outside the gene matches. Germline CDR1 reads SGHNT; CDR2 reads YYREEE (reference sequence). The CDR3 reads CASSPGTGINYGYTF. Written as DNA, the CDR3 is TGTGCCAGCAGCCCCGGGACAGGGATTAACTATGGCTACACCTTC.

This chain uses TRBV6-1 with TRBJ1-1; D might be TRBD1 (6 bases). V lost 0 bases, J lost 7 bases, and 15 bases lay in between. The CDR3 is 15 amino acids. Germline assignment: CDR1 MNHNS and CDR2 SASEGT. Here the CDR3 DNA reads TGTGCCAGCAGTGAAGCGGGGGCAGGCCTGGGTGAAGCTTTCTTT. This codes for CASSEAGAGLGEAFF.

The chain combines TRBV4-3 with TRBJ2-7; 11 bases align to TRBD2. The CDR3 totals 15 residues. V shed 2 bases and J 3 bases; nucleotides not matched to a gene: 3. The germline V gene has CDR1 LGHNA and CDR2 YSLEER. CDR3 nucleotides: TGCGCCAGCAGCCAACTAGCGGGGGGACGCTACGAGCAGTACTTC. Its protein product is CASSQLAGGRYEQYF.

This clone was observed once. The J gene is TRBJ2-5, the V gene TRBV19; possibly TRBD2 for D (5 bases). The CDR3 spans 11 residues. V lost 11 bases, J lost 5 bases, and 12 bases lay in between. The germline V gene encodes CDR1 LNHDA and CDR2 SQIVND (reference sequence). CDR3 sequence (DNA): TGTGCCTCAACGGCGGGTGAGACCCAGTACTTC. It yields the protein CASTAGETQYF.